One sample yielded the 20 T cell receptor beta chains listed below, sequenced in a study of PD-1 blockade in classical Hodgkin lymphoma. Time point here: newly diagnosed, previously untreated cHL patient sample. Magnetic negative selection served to purify CD4+ T cells out of PBMCs that had been thawed. Profiling relied on immunoSEQ multiplex PCR, and the TCRdb table lists in-frame clones only, not all of them. The sample has around 20,000 clones, approximately 82% seen once; the top ten hold less than 1.5%. Sequencing used CD4+ T cells from blood. The origin of the receptors is a human donor with classical Hodgkin lymphoma.

This clone came up once. The chain recombines TRBV27 with TRBJ2-2; D is unresolved. The CDR3 loop spans 14 amino acids. V was clipped by 1 base and J by 2 bases, with 5 bases between them. The V gene's germline CDR1 is MNHEY and CDR2 SMNVEV (reference sequence). The CDR3 is CASSLWLNTGELFF. CDR3 nucleotide sequence: TGTGCCAGCAGTTTATGGCTAAACACCGGGGAGCTGTTTTTT.

V gene TRBV6-1 combines with J gene TRBJ2-5; D is possibly TRBD2 (6 bases). V lost 4 bases, J lost 5 bases, and 17 bases lay in between. In germline, CDR1 is MNHNS, CDR2 SASEGT. CDR3 length: 15 amino acids. As DNA, the CDR3 is TGTGCCAGCAGTGTCGGGACTCCTGGGTGGGAGACCCAGTACTTC. Amino acids: CASSVGTPGWETQYF.

This chain uses TRBV5-4 with TRBJ2-5; TRBD1 agrees at 8 bases. The CDR3 loop spans 15 amino acids. In germline, CDR1 is SGHNT, CDR2 YYREEE (reference sequence). V lost 3 bases to trimming and J lost 5 bases; unmatched junction nucleotides: 9. The CDR3 region is CASSSTTGVGETQYF. As DNA, the CDR3 is TGTGCCAGCAGCTCTACGACAGGGGTAGGGGAGACCCAGTACTTC.

The chain employs TRBV15 and TRBJ2-1; maybe TRBD2 (6 bases). Trimming left V 0 bases short and J 6 bases short, with 12 bases between. Germline V gives CDR1 LNHNV, CDR2 YYDKDF (reference sequence). There are 15 residues in the CDR3. The CDR3 loop reads CATSRELEGGNEQFF. The CDR3 bases are TGTGCCACCAGCAGAGAACTAGAGGGAGGCAATGAGCAGTTCTTC.

In its sample, this clone was seen a few times. The CDR3 region is CASSLGGANNYGYTF. CDR3 coding DNA: TGTGCCAGCAGCTTGGGTGGGGCGAATAACTATGGCTACACCTTC. This sequence joins TRBV5-6 and TRBJ1-2, with D possibly being TRBD1 (5 bases). From germline, CDR1 is SGHDT and CDR2 YYEEEE. The CDR3 contains 15 residues. V was shortened by 0 bases and J by 1 base, with 10 bases between the two germline ends.

J is TRBJ2-1 and V is TRBV28; a weak D match, TRBD1 (5 bases). In germline, CDR1 is MDHEN, CDR2 SYDVKM. V shed 6 bases and J shed 0 bases, with 12 bases lying between them. The CDR3 has 15 residues. The CDR3 protein is CASSRQPSSYNEQFF. CDR3 in DNA: TGTGCCAGCAGCCGACAGCCTAGCTCCTACAATGAGCAGTTCTTC.

The chain couples TRBV5-8 to TRBJ1-1; D gene uncertain. Trimming removed 5 bases from V and 0 bases from J, with 11 bases in between. CDR1 is SGHTS and CDR2 is YDEGEE in the germline V gene. The CDR3 runs 14 residues. CDR3 nucleotide sequence: TGTGCCAGCAGACCCCAGGACTTGAACACTGAAGCTTTCTTT. As protein: CASRPQDLNTEAFF.

This clone appeared a single time. The chain joins TRBV2 to TRBJ2-1, with 12 bases lining up with TRBD2. CDR1 and CDR2 from the germline V gene are SNHLY and FYNNEI. V trimming: 5 bases; J trimming: 4 bases; junction bases outside the gene matches: 6. The CDR3 is made up of 16 amino acids. The CDR3 reads CASSHGTSGLYNEQFF. For the CDR3, the DNA is TGTGCCAGCAGTCATGGGACTAGCGGGTTATACAATGAGCAGTTCTTC. Combining the CDR3 with reference TRBV2 and TRBJ2-1 gives the whole variable domain EPEVTQTPSHQVTQMGQEVILRCVPISNHLYFYWYRQILGQKVEFLVSFYNNEISEKSEIFDDQFSVERPDGSNFTLKIRSTKLEDSAMYFCASSHGTSGLYNEQFFGPGTRLTVL.

The chain employs TRBV5-6 and TRBJ1-2; TRBD1 might be the D (6 bases). Per germline, CDR1 SGHDT and CDR2 YYEEEE. V was trimmed by 0 bases and J by 0 bases, leaving 6 bases between them. The CDR3 totals 14 residues. The CDR3 protein is CASSLGTANYGYTF. The CDR3, as DNA: TGTGCCAGCAGCTTGGGGACAGCTAACTATGGCTACACCTTC.

The chain links TRBV4-2 to TRBJ1-3; D gene uncertain. Germline CDR1 reads LGHNA; CDR2 reads YNFKEQ. The CDR3 runs to 16 residues. V was shortened by 0 bases and J by 0 bases, with 9 bases between the two germline ends. The CDR3 loop is CASSQDSQNSGNTIYF. CDR3 coding DNA: TGTGCCAGCAGCCAAGATTCCCAGAACTCTGGAAACACCATATATTTT.

This chain uses TRBV7-6 with TRBJ2-3, with 8 bases that match TRBD2. CDR1 and CDR2 from the germline V gene are SGHVS and FNYEAQ. Losses at the gene ends were 5 bases for V and 6 bases for J; bases not matched to a gene: 10. This CDR3 is built from 15 residues. The CDR3 loop reads CASSRISGVGDTQYF. DNA of the CDR3: TGTGCCAGCAGCCGGATTAGCGGGGTAGGGGATACGCAGTATTTT.

The J gene is TRBJ1-4, the V gene TRBV5-6, with D uncertain. Trimming cost V 7 bases and J 4 bases, with 14 bases left between them. This CDR3 region has 14 residues. Per germline, CDR1 SGHDT and CDR2 YYEEEE. CDR3 sequence: CASALERFNEKLFF. For the CDR3, the DNA is TGTGCCAGCGCCCTCGAGCGATTTAATGAAAAACTGTTTTTT.

The DNA of the CDR3 is TGTGCCAGCAGGCCCACTAAGGAGGGTACCCAGCATTTT. Translating gives CASRPTKEGTQHF. The chain uses TRBV2 and TRBJ1-5, with D unresolved. The V end lost 6 bases, the J end lost 11 bases, and 17 bases lay between the germline ends. Germline CDR1 and CDR2: SNHLY and FYNNEI. The CDR3 is made up of 13 amino acids.

This rearrangement joins TRBV9 to TRBJ2-5, with 13 bases identical to TRBD2. The CDR3 spans 16 residues. CDR1 and CDR2 (germline): SGDLS, YYNGEE. After removal of 4 bases from V and 4 bases from J, the junction contained 7 bases not matched to a gene. CDR3 nucleotides: TGTGCCAGCAGCTATGGGACTAGCGGGACGGGAGAGACCCAGTACTTC. Translating it yields CASSYGTSGTGETQYF.

V gene TRBV29-1 combines with J gene TRBJ1-2, with D maybe TRBD1 (6 bases). This CDR3 has 12 amino acids. Trimming took off 3 bases at V and 2 bases at J, with 7 bases between the two ends. CDR1 and CDR2 from the germline V gene are SQVTM and ANQGSEA. The CDR3 loop is CSVETGNYGYTF. CDR3 bases: TGCAGCGTTGAGACAGGAAACTATGGCTACACCTTC.

Note on this clone: Different DNA sequences within this sample yield the same CDR3. This chain links TRBV11-2 with TRBJ2-5; TRBD1 aligns across 8 bases. Germline V gives CDR1 SGHAT, CDR2 FQNNGV. The CDR3 sequence is 14 residues long. The trim removed 3 bases at V and 3 bases at J, leaving 3 bases unmatched. The CDR3, as DNA: TGTGCCAGCAGCTTTTCAGGGGGCGAAGAGACCCAGTACTTC. As protein: CASSFSGGEETQYF.

The chain uses TRBV18 and TRBJ2-2; 10 bases line up with TRBD1. Trimming removed 2 bases from V and 2 bases from J; junction bases left unmatched: 2. The CDR3 is made up of 16 amino acids. From germline, CDR1 is KGHSH and CDR2 LQKENI. CDR3 residues: CASSPGTGVNTGELFF. CDR3 sequence (DNA): TGTGCCAGCTCACCAGGGACAGGGGTAAACACCGGGGAGCTGTTTTTT.

The rearrangement links TRBV6-5 to TRBJ2-7, with TRBD1 matching over 7 bases. V gave up 7 bases and J gave up 4 bases; unmatched junction bases: 4. This CDR3 comprises 12 residues. Per germline, CDR1 MNHEY and CDR2 SVGAGI. CDR3 in DNA: TGTGCCAGCAAGACAGGGCCATACGAGCAGTACTTC. Translated, it gives CASKTGPYEQYF.

The V and J genes are TRBV19 and TRBJ1-1, with no clear D. With 5 bases removed from V and 5 bases from J, the gap between germline ends came to 9 bases. Germline V gives CDR1 LNHDA, CDR2 SQIVND (reference sequence). The length of the CDR3 is 12 residues. The CDR3 spells CASSAGGTEAFF. DNA for the CDR3: TGTGCCAGTAGTGCCGGTGGTACTGAAGCTTTCTTT.

The gene calls are TRBV2 and TRBJ2-5; the D gene is possibly TRBD2 (7 bases). With 11 bases removed from V and 7 bases from J, the gap between germline ends came to 20 bases. The CDR3 totals 13 residues. From germline, CDR1 is SNHLY and CDR2 FYNNEI. The CDR3 nucleotides are TGTGCCCGCCGTTCTAGCGGAGGGGGGACCCAGTACTTC. Translating gives CARRSSGGGTQYF.